This T cell receptor beta chain appears in the sequencing data of a study of blood T cell repertoires in COVID-19. Study in general: Some COVID-19 samples were acute and others convalescent; all came from the United States, Italy and Spain. In each case, the material was cDNA or gDNA derived from T cells, B-cell-depleted T cells, or PBMCs.

V lost 6 bases, J lost 7 bases, and 13 bases lay in between. Germline CDR1 and CDR2: MNHEY and SVGAGI. CDR3 length equals 13 residues. Per the study methods: Amplification from reference gene primers served as the basis for estimated nucleated cell counts. The table came from immunoSEQ multiplex PCR; TCRdb's copy has only in-frame clones and leaves some out. That table is the source of V, J and clone size, and D and trimming were worked out from the DNA. The sample lists under 100,000 clones, around 90% occurring once. The rearrangement joins TRBV6-5 to TRBJ2-1; a possible D gene is TRBD1 (5 bases). The clonotype comes from a man aged 25-45 years with acute or convalescent COVID-19. Sequencing was done on a sample of peripheral blood. As DNA, the CDR3 is TGTGCCAGCAGCGGGCCAGGGTTGAATGAGCAGTTCTTC. Translating gives CASSGPGLNEQFF.